This is a list of T cell receptor beta chains from one sample in a study of T-cell reconstitution after alpha-beta-depleted transplantation in children. One entry per CDR3 protein results from TCRdb running MiXCR on the PCR reads. The data contain around 530,000 distinct CDR3 sequences, around a third of them seen just once; the ten biggest clones take up around 2.3%. Source: PBMCs from the stem cell graft donor, taken from the stem cell graft. These receptors were obtained from a human donor who donated a stem cell graft to a child with aplastic anemia. Both conserved end residues are part of each CDR3. D genes are given only for firm matches. The listing skips clone size in some rows; elsewhere it reads once, few, many or a size class.

.	TRBV20-1	TRBD2	TRBJ2-2	CSAGRVGTSGGGTGELFF	TGCAGTGCTGGGAGAGTAGGGACTAGCGGAGGCGGGACCGGGGAGCTGTTTTTT
few	TRBV12-3/TRBV12-4	.	TRBJ1-2	CASSRTGIEGYGYTF	TGTGCCAGCAGTCGAACAGGGATAGAAGGGTATGGCTACACCTTC
few	TRBV29-1	.	TRBJ2-4	CSARQDKNIQYF	TGCAGCGCTAGACAGGATAAAAACATTCAGTACTTC
.	TRBV7-2	TRBD1	TRBJ1-2	CASSPGQTNYGYTF	TGTGCCAGCAGCCCGGGACAGACTAACTATGGCTACACCTTC
.	TRBV12-3/TRBV12-4	.	TRBJ2-5	CASSFPHSGQIPKGTQYF	TGTGCCAGCAGTTTTCCCCACTCCGGACAGATACCTAAAGGGACCCAGTACTTC
few	TRBV14	.	TRBJ1-2	CASSQERDYGYTF	TGTGCCAGCAGCCAAGAACGAGACTATGGCTACACCTTC
.	TRBV20-1	TRBD2	TRBJ2-3	CSARDEGGLHTQYF	TGCAGTGCTAGAGATGAGGGAGGGCTCCATACGCAGTATTTT
few	TRBV6-5	TRBD2	TRBJ2-1	CASSYGASGYNEQFF	TGTGCCAGCAGTTACGGGGCTAGCGGTTACAATGAGCAGTTCTTC
few	TRBV29-1	TRBD1	TRBJ1-2	CSVEKTGGYGYTF	TGCAGCGTTGAGAAGACAGGGGGGTATGGCTACACCTTC
few	TRBV30	.	TRBJ2-1	CAWSRTGSSYNEQFF	TGTGCCTGGAGTCGTACGGGAAGCTCCTACAATGAGCAGTTCTTC
.	TRBV24-1	.	TRBJ2-3	CATSVQGRGVIGGDTQYF	TGTGCCACCAGTGTACAGGGGCGCGGGGTTATCGGCGGAGATACGCAGTATTTT
.	TRBV7-2	.	TRBJ2-5	CASSLGSGGGGETQYF	TGTGCCAGCAGCTTAGGATCAGGAGGAGGCGGCGAGACCCAGTACTTC
.	TRBV9	.	TRBJ1-1	CASSVGPENTEAFF	TGTGCCAGCAGCGTAGGGCCGGAGAACACTGAAGCTTTCTTT
few	TRBV9	TRBD1	TRBJ2-7	CASSAGQGISYEQYF	TGTGCCAGCAGCGCGGGACAGGGGATTTCCTACGAGCAGTACTTC
.	TRBV5-1	.	TRBJ2-7	CASSLALKSGAYEQYF	TGCGCCAGCAGCTTGGCTTTAAAGAGCGGAGCCTACGAGCAGTACTTC
few	TRBV29-1	TRBD1	TRBJ2-5	CSEIQGAQETQYF	TGCAGCGAAATCCAGGGGGCCCAAGAGACCCAGTACTTC
.	TRBV12-3/TRBV12-4	TRBD2	TRBJ2-3	CASSPPGGTSLTDTQYF	TGTGCCAGCAGCCCGCCCGGTGGGACTAGTCTGACAGATACGCAGTATTTT
.	TRBV19	.	TRBJ2-1	CASRSWYEQFF	TGTGCCAGTAGATCCTGGTATGAGCAGTTCTTC
.	TRBV21-1	.	TRBJ2-3	CASSRGHCFTDTQYF	TGTGCCAGCAGCCGAGGCCACTGCTTCACAGATACGCAGTATTTT
few	TRBV20-1	.	TRBJ1-2	CSAREPGVYGYTF	TGCAGTGCTAGAGAACCGGGGGTCTATGGCTACACCTTC
few	TRBV5-1	.	TRBJ2-5	CASSLGATTVQETQYF	TGCGCCAGCAGCTTGGGGGCAACGACGGTCCAAGAGACCCAGTACTTC
.	TRBV29-1	.	TRBJ2-5	CSGEGQETQYF	TGCAGCGGGGAAGGACAAGAGACCCAGTACTTC
few	TRBV12-3/TRBV12-4	TRBD1	TRBJ1-6	CASSRGQGDSPLHF	TGTGCCAGCAGTAGGGGACAGGGGGATTCACCCCTCCACTTT
.	TRBV10-3	TRBD1	TRBJ1-5	CAISAGQGNQPQHF	TGTGCCATCAGCGCCGGACAGGGCAATCAGCCCCAGCATTTT
few	TRBV30	.	TRBJ1-1	CAWIFGPRNTEAFF	TGTGCCTGGATTTTCGGGCCCCGGAACACTGAAGCTTTCTTT
once	TRBV6-1	.	TRBJ2-3	CASHQTGVDTQYF	TGTGCCAGCCACCAAACGGGGGTAGATACGCAGTATTTT
few	TRBV7-2	TRBD2	TRBJ2-3	CASSQGLAGVLGTQYF	TGTGCCAGCAGTCAGGGACTAGCGGGAGTCCTTGGTACGCAGTATTTT
.	TRBV27	TRBD2	TRBJ2-7	CASGTTSPSYEQYF	TGTGCCAGCGGGACGACTAGCCCGTCCTACGAGCAGTACTTC
few	TRBV20-1	.	TRBJ2-1	CSARSGTAGNEQFF	TGCAGTGCTAGATCCGGGACGGCTGGGAATGAGCAGTTCTTC
.	TRBV15	.	TRBJ1-1	CATSRTWDKLAVNTEAFF	TGTGCCACCAGCAGAACCTGGGACAAATTAGCGGTGAACACTGAAGCTTTCTTT
.	TRBV13	TRBD1	TRBJ2-1	CASIQGQGYNEQFF	TGTGCCAGCATACAGGGACAGGGATACAATGAGCAGTTCTTC
.	TRBV5-4	.	TRBJ1-6	CASSWEGQNYNSPLHF	TGTGCCAGCAGCTGGGAGGGGCAGAACTATAATTCACCCCTCCACTTT
.	TRBV18	TRBD2	TRBJ2-7	CASSPLAGTTYEQYF	TGTGCCAGCTCACCGCTGGCGGGGACTACCTACGAGCAGTACTTC
.	TRBV5-1	.	TRBJ1-1	CASSLADGPGELLNTEAFF	TGCGCCAGCAGCTTGGCCGATGGTCCAGGTGAGCTACTGAACACTGAAGCTTTCTTT
.	TRBV10-3	.	TRBJ2-1	CATGSDNEQFF	TGTGCCACAGGGTCCGACAATGAGCAGTTCTTC
few	TRBV20-1	TRBD2	TRBJ2-5	CSAVTSGSQTQYF	TGCAGTGCTGTAACTAGCGGGAGTCAGACCCAGTACTTC
.	TRBV4-2	.	TRBJ2-3	CASSQRDSSSTDTQYF	TGTGCCAGCAGCCAGCGGGACTCCTCTAGCACAGATACGCAGTATTTT
few	TRBV7-9	.	TRBJ2-1	CASSLMDRSSYNEQFF	TGTGCCAGCAGCTTGATGGACCGGAGCTCCTACAATGAGCAGTTCTTC
few	TRBV20-1	TRBD1	TRBJ2-7	CSAHRGDRGLYEQYF	TGCAGTGCCCATAGGGGGGACAGGGGCCTCTACGAGCAGTACTTC
.	TRBV4-3	.	TRBJ2-1	CASSQERWGAGNEQFF	TGCGCCAGCAGCCAAGAGCGGTGGGGGGCGGGGAATGAGCAGTTCTTC
.	TRBV5-6	.	TRBJ2-7	CASSLAGYSYEQYF	TGTGCCAGCAGCTTGGCGGGATATAGCTACGAGCAGTACTTC
.	TRBV30	.	TRBJ2-1	CAWSLGGPNEQFF	TGTGCCTGGAGTCTAGGGGGACCCAATGAGCAGTTCTTC
few	TRBV10-3	TRBD1	TRBJ2-1	CAIMGQGGEQFF	TGTGCCATCATGGGACAGGGGGGTGAGCAGTTCTTC
.	TRBV20-1	.	TRBJ1-2	CCGVHYGYTF	TGCTGCGGGGTCCATTATGGCTACACCTTC
few	TRBV4-3	.	TRBJ2-7	CASSQDGLGTKAYEQYF	TGCGCCAGCAGCCAAGATGGGCTAGGAACTAAAGCCTACGAGCAGTACTTC
few	TRBV6-2/TRBV6-3	.	TRBJ2-7	CASSYPSAGVVYEQYF	TGTGCCAGCAGTTACCCCTCCGCAGGGGTGGTCTACGAGCAGTACTTC
many	TRBV29-1	.	TRBJ2-3	CSGGRITDTQYF	TGCAGCGGGGGACGGATCACAGATACGCAGTATTTT
few	TRBV20-1	.	TRBJ2-1	CSARVRGNEQFF	TGCAGTGCTAGAGTCCGGGGAAATGAGCAGTTCTTC
few	TRBV6-5	.	TRBJ2-7	CASSSRDGFYEQYF	TGTGCCAGCAGTTCCCGGGACGGATTCTACGAGCAGTACTTC
.	TRBV27	TRBD1	TRBJ1-5	CASGEGWDRVVQPQHF	TGTGCCAGCGGGGAGGGGTGGGACAGGGTGGTTCAGCCCCAGCATTTT
few	TRBV29-1	.	TRBJ1-3	CSVDWGVGGNTIYF	TGCAGCGTTGATTGGGGGGTCGGTGGAAACACCATATATTTT
.	TRBV20-1	.	TRBJ1-2	CSAGPEQGSLNYGYTF	TGCAGTGCTGGCCCTGAACAGGGATCGTTGAACTATGGCTACACCTTC
.	TRBV19	.	TRBJ1-2	CASSIRDNGYGYTF	TGTGCCAGTAGTATTCGGGACAACGGCTATGGCTACACCTTC
.	TRBV5-5	.	TRBJ2-1	CASSWRQGTYNEQFF	TGTGCCAGCAGCTGGAGGCAGGGCACCTACAATGAGCAGTTCTTC
.	TRBV5-8	.	TRBJ2-6	CASSWIQQGSGANVLTF	TGTGCCAGCAGCTGGATCCAACAGGGCTCTGGGGCCAACGTCCTGACTTTC